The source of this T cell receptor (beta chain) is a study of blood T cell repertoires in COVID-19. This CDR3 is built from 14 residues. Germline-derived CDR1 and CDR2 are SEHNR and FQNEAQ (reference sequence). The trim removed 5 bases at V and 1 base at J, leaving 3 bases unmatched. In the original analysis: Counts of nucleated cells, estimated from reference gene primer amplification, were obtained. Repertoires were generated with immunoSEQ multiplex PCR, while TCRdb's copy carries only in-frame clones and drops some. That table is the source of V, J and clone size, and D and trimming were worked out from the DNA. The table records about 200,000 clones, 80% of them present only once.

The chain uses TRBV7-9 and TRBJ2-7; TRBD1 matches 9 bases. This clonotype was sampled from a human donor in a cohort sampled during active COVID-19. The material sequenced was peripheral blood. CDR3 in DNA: TGTGCCAGCAGCCGGACAGGGGAATCCTACGAGCAGTACTTC. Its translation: CASSRTGESYEQYF.